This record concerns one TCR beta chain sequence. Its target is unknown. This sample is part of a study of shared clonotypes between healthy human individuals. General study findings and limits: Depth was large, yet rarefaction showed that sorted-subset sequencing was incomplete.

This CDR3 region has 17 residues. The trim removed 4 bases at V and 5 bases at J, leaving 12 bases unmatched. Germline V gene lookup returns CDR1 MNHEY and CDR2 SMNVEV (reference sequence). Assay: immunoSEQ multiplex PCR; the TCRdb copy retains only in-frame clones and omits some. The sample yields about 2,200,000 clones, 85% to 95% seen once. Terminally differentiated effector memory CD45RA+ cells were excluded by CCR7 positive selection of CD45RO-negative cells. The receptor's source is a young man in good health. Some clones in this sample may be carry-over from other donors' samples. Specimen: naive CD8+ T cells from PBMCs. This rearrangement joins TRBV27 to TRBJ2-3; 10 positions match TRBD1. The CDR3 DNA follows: TGTGCCAGCAGTTACGGGGACAGGGGAGGTGGTAGAGATACGCAGTATTTT. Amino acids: CASSYGDRGGGRDTQYF.